These T cell receptor beta chains were read from a single sample in a study of graft-versus-host responses after intestinal transplantation. Profiling relied on immunoSEQ multiplex PCR, and the TCRdb table lists in-frame clones only, not all of them. The table shows about 27,000 clones, with around 94% occurring only once. The sequences come from PBMCs, collected roughly 32 days after intestinal transplant. Receptors were obtained from a human patient who received an intestinal transplant, so some T cells may come from the graft donor. Both conserved end residues are part of each CDR3. D genes are given only for firm matches. The size entry is marked missing in some rows and otherwise reads once, few, many or a size class.

clone size	D gene	CDR3 length	J gene	V gene	CDR3 DNA	CDR3 protein
-	TRBD2	17	TRBJ2-7	TRBV4-1	TGCGCCAGCAGCCAAGCCGGGACTAGCGGGAGCCCCTACGAGCAGTACTTC	CASSQAGTSGSPYEQYF
-	-	14	TRBJ1-2	TRBV19	TGTGCCAGTAGTATGGTAAAGGGTGGGGACGGCTACACCTTC	CASSMVKGGDGYTF
few	TRBD1	14	TRBJ1-2	TRBV9	TGTGCCAGCAGCGTCGGGACAGGGGATTATGGCTACACCTTC	CASSVGTGDYGYTF
-	TRBD2	15	TRBJ2-3	TRBV28	TGTGCCAGCATAGCCTGGCGGGAGGCGGCAGATACGCAGTATTTT	CASIAWREAADTQYF
-	TRBD2	16	TRBJ2-7	TRBV2	TGTGCCAGCAGTGAAGCCCGGACTAGCTTTCCCTACGAGCAGTACTTC	CASSEARTSFPYEQYF
-	-	13	TRBJ1-1	TRBV5-4	TGTGCCATAGCTATCATGGGGTCCACTGAAGCTTTCTTT	CAIAIMGSTEAFF
-	-	12	TRBJ2-7	TRBV25-1	TGTGCCAGCTCCCTAGGCGCCTACGAGCAGTACTTC	CASSLGAYEQYF
-	TRBD1	14	TRBJ2-5	TRBV7-9	TGTGCCAGCAGCCTGCAGGGGGCCCCAGAGACCCAGTACTTC	CASSLQGAPETQYF
-	TRBD2	15	TRBJ2-1	TRBV6-5	TGTGCCAGCAGCCCCGAACAGACTAGCATCGATGAGCAGTTCTTC	CASSPEQTSIDEQFF
-	-	13	TRBJ1-1	TRBV6-6	TGTGCCAGCACCCGCGGGTTGAACACTGAAGCTTTCTTT	CASTRGLNTEAFF
-	TRBD1	15	TRBJ1-4	TRBV11-2	TGTGCCAGCAGCTCAAGACAGGGTGGGGATGAAAAACTGTTTTTT	CASSSRQGGDEKLFF
-	TRBD1	14	TRBJ1-1	TRBV28	TGTGCCAGCACCTCCTTAACCGGGACAGGGCCAGCTTTCTTT	CASTSLTGTGPAFF
-	-	13	TRBJ1-2	TRBV6-5	TGTGCCAGCAGTGACAAAACTGACTATGGCTACACCTTC	CASSDKTDYGYTF
-	-	17	TRBJ2-7	TRBV7-9	TGTGCCAGCAGCTCGAGCAACACAGGGTCCCCGAGCTACGAGCAGTACTTC	CASSSSNTGSPSYEQYF
-	TRBD1	14	TRBJ1-3	TRBV9	TGTGCCAGCGGTTGGGACAGCTCTGGAAACACCATATATTTT	CASGWDSSGNTIYF
-	-	14	TRBJ2-7	TRBV5-4	TGTGCCAGCAGCTTTGGTGGCAGACCCTACGAGCAGTACTTC	CASSFGGRPYEQYF
-	-	15	TRBJ2-3	TRBV7-9	TGTGCCAGCAGCCCCCCTAGCTCCCCTCTGGATACGCAGTATTTT	CASSPPSSPLDTQYF
-	-	13	TRBJ2-1	TRBV30	TGTGCCTGGAAGAGTCAGGGATACATTGAGCAGTTCTTC	CAWKSQGYIEQFF
-	-	14	TRBJ2-7	TRBV6-5	TGTGCCAGCAGCATTGGGGGACAAAACTACGAGCAGTACTTC	CASSIGGQNYEQYF
-	-	13	TRBJ2-1	TRBV5-5	TGTGCCAGCAGCTTGGGATATATAAATGAGCAGTTCTTC	CASSLGYINEQFF
-	TRBD1	15	TRBJ1-4	TRBV7-2	TGTGCCAGCAGCGTAACGGGACAGTACAATGAAAAACTGTTTTTT	CASSVTGQYNEKLFF
few	TRBD2	12	TRBJ2-1	TRBV6-5	TGTGCCAGCACCAACGGGGGGGCTGAGCAGTTCTTC	CASTNGGAEQFF
-	-	12	TRBJ2-7	TRBV7-2	TGTGCCAGCAGCCCAATTTTCTACGAGCAGTACTTC	CASSPIFYEQYF
-	TRBD2	16	TRBJ2-5	TRBV6-6	TGTGCCAGCAGGGAACATAGCGGGGCCCAACAAGAGACCCAGTACTTC	CASREHSGAQQETQYF
-	-	16	TRBJ1-2	TRBV7-8	TGTGCCAGCAGCTTAGGGAGGACAGAGACAACTTATGGCTACACCTTC	CASSLGRTETTYGYTF
-	TRBD1	16	TRBJ2-3	TRBV7-9	TGTGCCAGCAGCTTAAAGGGGGCTCATTGCACAGATACGCAGTATTTT	CASSLKGAHCTDTQYF
-	TRBD1	15	TRBJ1-1	TRBV10-3	TGTGCCATCAGTGAGTCGACAGGGGGGAACACTGAAGCTTTCTTT	CAISESTGGNTEAFF
-	TRBD1	16	TRBJ1-2	TRBV19	TGTGCCAGTAGTATAGATCTAAAGACAGGGGTGAATGGCTACACCTTC	CASSIDLKTGVNGYTF
-	TRBD2	19	TRBJ2-1	TRBV5-1	TGCGCCAGCAGCGGCCGGGTCTCTTTTAGCGGGCCCTCCTACAATGAGCAGTTCTTC	CASSGRVSFSGPSYNEQFF
few	-	12	TRBJ2-7	TRBV6-1	TGTGCCAGCAGTGAAAGAGGTTCCGAGCAGTACTTC	CASSERGSEQYF
-	-	14	TRBJ2-7	TRBV5-1	TGCGCCAGCAGCTTGGAGGGGCCGCTCTACGAGCAGTACTTC	CASSLEGPLYEQYF
-	-	14	TRBJ1-5	TRBV5-1	TGCGCCAGCAGCTTGACAGGAGAGGATCAGCCCCAGCATTTT	CASSLTGEDQPQHF
-	-	13	TRBJ2-7	TRBV5-1	TGCGCCAGCAGCCTGCGGGACATCTACGAGCAGTACTTC	CASSLRDIYEQYF
-	TRBD1	14	TRBJ2-7	TRBV5-1	TGCGCCAGCAGTTTCGGACAGGCCGGCGGGGAGCAGTACTTC	CASSFGQAGGEQYF
-	-	17	TRBJ1-6	TRBV27	TGTGCCAGCAGTATAACAGGGCCCAGCTCCTATAATTCACCCCTCCACTTT	CASSITGPSSYNSPLHF
once	-	14	TRBJ2-5	TRBV19	TGTGCCAGTAGTATACGGGGGTTCCAAGAGACCCAGTACTTC	CASSIRGFQETQYF
once	TRBD1	15	TRBJ2-5	TRBV7-9	TGTGCCAGCAGCTTAGTACAGCAGGGGGCCGAGACCCAGTACTTC	CASSLVQQGAETQYF
-	TRBD1	15	TRBJ1-4	TRBV7-2	TGTGCCAGCAGCTCAGAGGGGACAGGGCTCGGCGGATTGTTTTTT	CASSSEGTGLGGLFF
-	-	13	TRBJ1-1	TRBV10-2	TGCGCCAGCAAACGCGCGATGAACACTGAAGCTTTCTTT	CASKRAMNTEAFF
-	TRBD2	14	TRBJ2-1	TRBV2	TGTGCCAGCGGTAGCGGGAGCCCCTACAATGAGCAGTTCTTC	CASGSGSPYNEQFF
-	-	13	TRBJ1-1	TRBV4-1	TGCGCCAGCAGCCTATCCAGGGACACTGAAGCTTTCTTT	CASSLSRDTEAFF
-	-	15	TRBJ2-7	TRBV30	TGTGCCTGGAGTGTACTCAGCCTCGGTCCCTACGAGCAGTACTTC	CAWSVLSLGPYEQYF
-	-	15	TRBJ1-2	TRBV5-1	TGCGCCAGCAGCTACGGGAGGGGAGTCGACTATGGCTACACCTTC	CASSYGRGVDYGYTF
-	-	16	TRBJ2-2	TRBV5-1	TGCGCCAGCAGCTTGAACGCACAGGGAAACACCGGGGAGCTGTTTTTT	CASSLNAQGNTGELFF
-	TRBD1	15	TRBJ1-1	TRBV30	TGTGCCTGGGAAAGGGGACAGGGGTGGGTCACTGAAGCTTTCTTT	CAWERGQGWVTEAFF
-	-	15	TRBJ2-4	TRBV7-3	TGTGCCAGCAGCTTAAGAGGCGGGAATGAAAACATTCAGTACTTC	CASSLRGGNENIQYF